This T cell receptor beta chain was documented in a study of cytomegalovirus exposure and HLA in healthy donors (dated by TCRdb to the late 2010s). Looking at the study overall: In an earlier analysis of approximately 640 of the donors, about 260 Gb of sequence data and about 110 million unique TCR beta sequences from about 179 million T cells were reported. An early release covering more than 500 HLA-typed donors comprised about 300 gigabases of sequencing data and around 86 million unique TCR sequences. Of the 398 genotyped donors, over 70% fell in the genetic ancestry cluster associated with self-reported Caucasian donors. The aim of the study was to test whether cataloging public T cell receptors could identify signatures of past pathogen exposure. The T cell repertoires of 550 to 850 subjects were profiled by immunosequencing and related to cytomegalovirus serostatus. In addition to the first cohort of 500 to 850 subjects, a separate validation cohort of 120 different subjects was used. High-throughput TCR immunosequencing, statistical association of individual TCRs with disease status, and machine learning were combined to predict cytomegalovirus infection status. In a later analysis, previously published TCR beta repertoires from about 640 donors were re-analyzed and high-resolution HLA genotyping was added so that TCR occurrence patterns could be studied. In the later analysis, no new phenotypic data were used to find candidate immune exposures; instead, reliance was placed on TCR beta sequences and their occurrence across donors. In an earlier analysis of several hundred of the donors, high-throughput TCR beta sequencing was used to judge whether each TCR beta V gene segment behaved as functional or pseudogenic. Donor age, sex, ethnicity and CMV serostatus were compiled together with the repertoire data. A later genetic analysis used genome-wide SNP genotypes for about 60% of the roughly 700 donors, treating that subset as a discovery cohort. All discovery cohort repertoires had been generated on a single sequencing platform. Class I and class II HLA loci were covered by the typing at four-digit resolution. Typing coverage varied by locus: roughly 629-640 donors for A, B, C, DRB1 and DQB1; roughly 520 for DQA1; about 590 for DPA1; roughly 450 for DPB1. Because of strong linkage in the cohort, roughly five DR-DQ haplotypes were treated as single units for association and clustering. Among under 450 genotyped donors of the cohort, an average of approximately 250,000 unique TCR beta nucleotide sequences were sequenced per donor, roughly a sixth of them non-productive.

The research as a whole found: Strong co-occurrence of HLA alleles, especially DR and DQ, made assigning TCR associations to individual alleles difficult. According to a later genetic analysis, donors in an Asian-associated ancestry cluster had fewer N-insertions in productive TCRs than the roughly 660-donor mean. The cohort was sequenced for TCR beta chains only, and without alpha or paired-chain data the features that could be detected were limited. According to a later analysis, most CMV-associated TCR beta chains appeared to be HLA-restricted, and the HLA associations seemed to be driven largely by CMV exposure. In vitro tests confirmed that three of the cytomegalovirus-associated TCR beta chains recognize cytomegalovirus antigens. According to the authors, the approach could potentially be generalized to other disease states and immunological phenotypes. A later genetic analysis associated a missense DCLRE1C variant with V-gene and J-gene trimming of TCR beta chains, and an independent cohort replicated the association. HLA typing was unavailable for some donors at each locus, so association tests used only the typed subset. Roughly uniform sequencing depth across donors was assumed in presence/absence analyses, although this assumption may not hold. The earlier analysis of almost 600 of the donors excluded some 15 rarely observed V segments, including chromosome 9 orphons, because counts were too low. Compared with equally common non-associated chains, HLA-associated TCR beta chains in a later analysis were more clonally expanded and had lower generation probabilities. The classifier was reported to diagnose cytomegalovirus status with high specificity and sensitivity in both the original cohort and the validation cohort. Because the 87-base-pair reads could not distinguish some IMGT-functional V segments, including TRBV6-2 and TRBV6-3, those segments were excluded. Across donors, most TCR sequences were observed very rarely, whereas some public TCRs were present in many individuals. A further reported finding was that TCR beta sequences accurately predicted the HLA-A and HLA-B alleles for most subjects in the first cohort. A group of highly shared sequence variants was considered likely to be a technical artifact of the sequencing pipeline. According to a later analysis, TCR association rates differed among HLA loci, with DRB1 alleles showing the most associated TCRs and HLA-C alleles showing the fewest. At a false discovery rate of 0.05, a later analysis linked approximately 18,000 TCR beta sequences to specific HLA alleles. An earlier analysis of around 500 of the donors showed that most TCR beta V segments appeared in productive rearrangements either about 87% or about 30% of the time, which broadly matched IMGT annotations. Linkage disequilibrium might explain the correlated functional status among segregating V segments, but an unknown experimental factor could not be excluded. A total of fewer than 200 TCR beta chains were listed by the study as associated with cytomegalovirus. Several of the top co-occurrence clusters appeared to be linked to parvovirus B19, influenza, CMV and Epstein-Barr virus, according to a later analysis. For the cohort, immune exposure information was limited to CMV serostatus.

The CDR3, cysteine through phenylalanine, is 16 amino acids long. The read is trimmed to its CDR3 DNA, 48 bases read in frame from base 1. A distance of 17 bases separates the germline ends of V and J, which lose 3 bases and 6 bases respectively. CDR1 SGHTA and CDR2 FQGNSA were looked up in the germline V gene. A single count supports this clone. Its cognate antigen has yet to be identified. No much larger clone is present one base from it, and per-base qualities are unavailable. The cohort comprised fewer than 700 healthy bone marrow donors. All cohort members were sampled while nominally healthy, although unrecorded immune exposures were likely present. The donor was CMV seronegative and belonged to the group of over 300 seronegative cohort members. A peripheral blood sample was collected from each donor, and TCR beta sequencing was performed on peripheral blood mononuclear cells. Genomic DNA extraction from the blood cell samples was performed with the Qiagen DNeasy Blood Extraction Kit.

Library preparation employed the immunoSEQ multiplex PCR assay. The multiplex PCR relied on a mix of 60 forward primers for TCR Vbeta segments and 13 reverse primers for TCR Jbeta segments. A multiplex PCR assay on genomic DNA amplified the CDR3 region of rearranged TCR beta genes. The amplified TCR beta libraries were sequenced on the Illumina HiSeq System as 87-base-pair reads. Per the source publication's procedure: A later analysis counted about 82 million unique TCR beta chains across the 640 or so repertoires, and 10 million to 12 million of these chains were shared by at least two donors. To remove PCR and sequencing errors, raw reads were error-corrected and collapsed into unique sequences using a nearest-neighbor algorithm that merged closely related sequences. V, D and J gene segments were assigned by aligning CDR3 sequences to IMGT reference sequences. For a sequence to be retained, a match of at least six nucleotides to both a V gene segment and a J gene segment was required. A rearrangement counted as productive if the CDR3 had no stop codons and remained in frame with V and J, and every other rearrangement counted as non-productive. CDR3 was defined by IMGT convention, running from the second conserved V-encoded cysteine to the conserved J-encoded phenylalanine. The earlier analysis of fewer than 700 of the donors excluded sequences that lacked an unambiguous match to a single V gene segment. In an earlier analysis of several hundred of the donors, a V segment was called functional when productive rearrangements were above 56.7%, and segregating when the standard deviation between donors exceeded 5%. A statistical classification framework was developed to diagnose cytomegalovirus status using the catalog of TCR beta chain sequences. A later analysis assigned V and J genes by comparing TCR nucleotide sequences with IMGT/GENE-DB human TR gene sequences. In a later analysis, CDR3 sequences and most-parsimonious VDJ recombination scenarios were assigned using the TCRdist pipeline. In a later analysis, each TCR beta chain was defined by its CDR3 amino acid sequence together with its V-gene family, and reads without a unique V-gene family were excluded. In a later analysis, fewer than 650 highly shared, low-generation-probability nucleotide sequences were removed to address suspected cross-contamination and a sequencing artifact. For each public chain, a later analysis derived a clonal expansion index from normalized ranks of inferred template counts within each repertoire. A later analysis computed generation probabilities with a VDJ recombination model fitted to out-of-frame rearrangements, and checked the results against IGoR. In a later analysis, TCR-TCR, TCR-HLA and TCR-CMV co-occurrence was scored with hypergeometric tests, and a repertoire-size bias correction was applied to TCR pairs. In a later analysis, false discovery rates were estimated by permuting HLA or CMV assignments 20 times. A later analysis grouped co-occurring TCRs with DBSCAN, adding TCRdist sequence similarity when clustering within HLA-allele-positive subsets. Repertoires with fewer than 30,000 or more than 120,000 public chains, plus five repertoires with anomalous nucleotide sharing, were excluded from co-occurrence clustering. Not all clones reach the TCRdb copy of this immuneACCESS table, which keeps in-frame sequences only. Checked studies attribute under half of the gap to unresolved V genes and leave the rest unexplained. V and J calls and clone size follow that table, whereas D and trimming were derived from the DNA. The sample profile shows some 140,000 clones; about four fifths of them were found once. Over 2.5% of the sample is in the top ten clones.

This sequence originates from a man aged 18-30 years in good health and CMV-seronegative. Specimen: PBMCs. The V gene is TRBV7-2 and the J gene is TRBJ1-4, with no confident D gene call. Read as DNA, the sequence is TGTGCCAGCAGCTTTGAGTGGGCGGGATTGGATGAAAAACTGTTTTTT. The translation is CASSFEWAGLDEKLFF.